Sequencing of this T cell receptor (beta chain) was carried out in a study of T cell responses to AZD1222 COVID-19 vaccine. The repertoire was sequenced with immunoSEQ multiplex PCR; TCRdb's copy has only in-frame clones and lacks some. The sample includes 110,000 or so clones, 70% to 90% seen only once; the top ten take less than 4%. This clone is a singleton in its sample. Germline-derived CDR1 and CDR2 are SGHNT and YENEEA. The CDR3 covers 15 residues. Trimming cost V 5 bases and J 10 bases, with 18 bases left between them. This sequence was found in an adult who received the AZD1222 COVID-19 vaccine. Material: peripheral blood, obtained 28 days after the second AZD1222 dose. The chain combines TRBV11-3 with TRBJ1-6; perhaps TRBD1 as D (6 bases). Here the CDR3 reads CASSGTTGGGSPLHF. The CDR3 region has the DNA TGTGCCAGCAGCGGGACGACAGGAGGTGGATCACCCCTCCACTTT.